Sequencing of this T cell receptor (beta chain) was carried out in a study of cytomegalovirus exposure and HLA in healthy donors. The overall study: Clustering assigned roughly 81% of the approximately 430 genotyped donors to the Caucasian-associated ancestry cluster. General observations from the study: An apparent linkage of common viral pathogens to several of the most significant clusters emerged in a later analysis. Researchers catalogued around 150 TCR beta chains as cytomegalovirus-associated.

Researchers ran the PCR with 60 Vbeta and 13 Jbeta primers. The data were produced by immunoSEQ multiplex PCR, yet TCRdb's version contains in-frame clones alone and is incomplete. The table records about 59,000 clones, 70% to 75% of them present only once. CDR1 and CDR2 (germline): GTSNPN, SVGIG (reference sequence). Trimming at V came to 5 bases and at J to 2 bases, leaving 7 bases not matched to a gene. The CDR3 totals 15 residues. A word on this clone: Antigen unknown.

The V call is TRBV30, the J call TRBJ2-3; the match to TRBD1 covers 10 bases. The sequenced sample was PBMCs. The sequence derives from a man aged 30 to 39 in good health and CMV-seropositive. The CDR3 DNA sequence: TGTGCCTGGGCGACAGGGGGCTACTACACAGATACGCAGTATTTT. This translates into CAWATGGYYTDTQYF. Supplemented by reference TRBV30 and TRBJ2-3, the full variable domain reads SQTIHQWPATLVQPVGSPLSLECTVEGTSNPNLYWYRQAAGRGLQLLFYSVGIGQISSEVPQNLSASRPQDRQFILSSKKLLLSDSGFYLCAWATGGYYTDTQYFGPGTRLTVL.